This section outlines one T cell receptor (beta chain) sequence together with its context. Its target antigen remains unknown. The input lacks base qualities; no much larger clone sits a single base away. Inclusive of the bounding cysteine and phenylalanine, the CDR3 is 14 residues long. Solely the CDR3 DNA is kept, with 42 bases framed from the first base. V is shortened by 1 base, J by 4 bases, and the region joining them spans 8 bases. The germline V gene encodes CDR1 PRHDT and CDR2 FYEKMQ (reference sequence). This record belongs to a study of blood T cell repertoires in COVID-19 (TCRdb year 2020). Some background on the complete study: Collaborator samples came from the United States, Italy and Spain and covered acute and convalescent phases of COVID-19. Where available, HLA class I and class II types were taken from metadata supplied by the sample provider and were not determined by assay-based typing. Subjects who had been exposed to COVID-19, were actively infected with it, or had recovered from it provided the deeply sampled blood TCRbeta repertoires that made up the dataset. The prospective study material was composed of cDNA or gDNA derived from T cells, B-cell-depleted T cells, or PBMCs. The sample metadata nearly always contained a de-identified subject ID, COVID-19 status, age in years and sex. The repertoires were made available in a free public database intended to serve as a resource for research on the immune response to SARS-CoV-2. The samples were drawn from two sources: the first 160 participants of the ongoing ImmuneRACE study, and fewer than 1,500 subjects contributed by 6 global collaborators. Broader findings and caveats from the paper: The amount of clinical and demographic metadata varied by source and participant and was provided uncurated.

In the prospective study, participants were 18 to 89 years old, resided in 24 geographic areas of the United States, and were enrolled through a virtual design. To assign participants to cohorts, the prospective study relied on clinical history that participants themselves reported in a screening survey and a study questionnaire. Recovered participants in ImmuneRACE Cohort 3 were defined by two consecutive negative NP/OP PCR tests, clearance by a healthcare professional, or resolution of symptoms. Each participant in the prospective study had whole blood, serum and a nasopharyngeal or oropharyngeal swab collected by mobile phlebotomists. Over a roughly 2-month period, participants in the prospective study had the option of providing additional blood draws and questionnaires. Before DNA extraction, prospective study blood samples were shipped either frozen or at room temperature. TCRbeta CDR3 regions were amplified from genomic DNA by means of the immunoSEQ Assay, a bias-controlled multiplex PCR. The source study handled its data this way. Nucleated cell counts per sample were estimated from amplification of reference gene primers within the assay. Sequence reads were collapsed and filtered to measure the absolute abundance of every unique TCRbeta CDR3 rearrangement. For each sample, productive Simpson clonality was calculated as the square root of Simpson's diversity index over productive rearrangements. TCRdb holds this immuneACCESS table with in-frame rearrangements only. Some clones are missing; in checked studies, unresolved V genes explain under half, and the rest has no known cause. V, J and clone size are taken as reported in that table, and D and trimming were inferred from the DNA itself. This sample holds 250,000 to 400,000 clones; around 87% were observed only once. About 5.7% of the sample rests with the top ten.

The receptor's source is a woman aged 25-40 years who had recovered from COVID-19. What was sequenced was PBMCs or T cells enriched from blood (not recorded which). The chain uses TRBV13 and TRBJ2-1; the D gene identity is not certain. The CDR3 region: CASSLAIAYNEQFF. The DNA reads TGTGCCAGCAGCTTAGCCATTGCGTACAATGAGCAGTTCTTC. Here the CDR3 is joined to the reference TRBV13 and TRBJ2-1 genes, and the full variable domain is: AAGVIQSPRHLIKEKRETATLKCYPIPRHDTVYWYQQGPGQDPQFLISFYEKMQSDKGSIPDRFSAQQFSDYHSELNMSSLELGDSALYFCASSLAIAYNEQFFGPGTRLTVL.